This TCR beta chain was identified during a study of T cell responses to AZD1222 COVID-19 vaccine. Profiled with immunoSEQ multiplex PCR; TCRdb holds only in-frame clones, not every one. The table records 100,000 to 150,000 clones, 92% of them present only once. Samples with a second dose at about 4 or about 12 weeks were pooled together. Looked up from germline, CDR1 is DFQATT and CDR2 is SNEGSKA (reference sequence). This CDR3 comprises 13 residues. V was trimmed by 3 bases and J by 0 bases, leaving 8 bases between them. The sequenced sample was peripheral blood, obtained 28 days after the second AZD1222 dose. This clonotype originated in an adult who received the AZD1222 COVID-19 vaccine. The gene calls are TRBV20-1 and TRBJ1-1; D is unclear. CDR3 sequence reads: CSASVIMNTEAFF. The CDR3 DNA is TGCAGTGCTAGTGTAATAATGAACACTGAAGCTTTCTTT.